These 20 T cell receptor beta chains were all obtained from the same sample, sequenced in a study of T cell responses to AZD1222 COVID-19 vaccine. The method was immunoSEQ multiplex PCR; TCRdb's version includes in-frame clones alone and lacks a portion of them. The sample has tens of thousands of clones, around 78% seen once. This sample comprised peripheral blood, obtained 28 days after the second AZD1222 dose. The receptors shown here come from an adult who received the AZD1222 COVID-19 vaccine.

This sequence joins TRBV7-2 and TRBJ2-1; 10 bases are shared with TRBD2. Germline CDR1 SGHTA, CDR2 FQGNSA. This CDR3 is built from 14 residues. The V segment lost 5 bases and the J segment 5 bases; nucleotides outside the gene matches: 3. The CDR3 region is CASSRTSGDNEQFF. The CDR3 bases are TGTGCCAGCAGCAGGACTAGCGGCGACAATGAGCAGTTCTTC.

This clone was picked up a small number of times. The chain employs TRBV4-2 and TRBJ2-3; 7 positions match TRBD2. The CDR3 is 14 residues long. Germline CDR1 LGHNA, CDR2 YNFKEQ. V lost 1 base, J lost 4 bases, and 2 bases stayed unmatched. The CDR3 loop reads CASSQGEGADTQYF. The CDR3 nucleotides are TGTGCCAGCAGCCAAGGGGAGGGCGCAGATACGCAGTATTTT.

The CDR3 is CASSDRILTGELFF. The DNA for the CDR3 is TGTGCCAGCAGTGACAGGATACTCACCGGGGAGCTGTTTTTT. The chain recombines TRBV6-1 with TRBJ2-2, with no clear D. This CDR3 contains 14 residues. V shed 3 bases and J shed 4 bases, with 9 bases lying between them. Germline assignment: CDR1 MNHNS and CDR2 SASEGT.

The J gene is TRBJ2-6, the V gene TRBV5-1, with TRBD2 matching 12 bases. The CDR3 runs 19 residues. Germline CDR1 and CDR2: SGHRS and YFSETQ. With V trimmed by 0 bases and J by 4 bases, 8 bases remained unmatched. The CDR3 DNA reads as TGCGCCAGCAGCTTGGGGGCTAGCGGGGGGGCGACCGGGGCCAACGTCCTGACTTTC. It translates to CASSLGASGGATGANVLTF.

The chain carries TRBV29-1 and TRBJ1-5; the D is unclear. The germline V and J ends were trimmed by 4 bases and 0 bases, with 10 bases remaining between them. This CDR3 comprises 14 residues. CDR1 and CDR2 from the germline V gene are SQVTM and ANQGSEA. CDR3 region: CSVVVGTSNQPQHF. In DNA form, the CDR3 reads TGCAGCGTTGTTGTGGGCACTAGCAATCAGCCCCAGCATTTT.

V usage is TRBV25-1 and J usage is TRBJ2-1; 9 positions match TRBD1. Germline CDR1 is MGHDK and CDR2 is SYGVNS. The CDR3 runs 15 residues. V gave up 5 bases and J gave up 4 bases; unmatched junction bases: 6. The CDR3 protein is CASSQTGGGYNEQFF. The DNA of the CDR3 is TGTGCCAGCAGTCAGACAGGGGGGGGATACAATGAGCAGTTCTTC. Full variable domain (remainder filled in from reference TRBV25-1 and TRBJ2-1): EADIYQTPRYLVIGTGKKITLECSQTMGHDKMYWYQQDPGMELHLIHYSYGVNSTEKGDLSSESTVSRIRTEHFPLTLESARPSHTSQYLCASSQTGGGYNEQFFGPGTRLTVL.

This clone occurred a few times. The chain joins TRBV9 to TRBJ2-1, with a tentative D call TRBD2 (6 bases). Between the trimmed V and J ends, which lost 3 bases and 4 bases, there was a span of 14 bases. CDR1 and CDR2 from the germline V gene are SGDLS and YYNGEE. This CDR3 has 15 amino acids. The CDR3 region is CASSARDSQYNEQFF. The CDR3 DNA sequence: TGTGCCAGCAGCGCCCGGGACTCACAATACAATGAGCAGTTCTTC. The entire variable domain, with the rest obtained from reference TRBV9 and TRBJ2-1, is as follows: DSGVTQTPKHLITATGQRVTLRCSPRSGDLSVYWYQQSLDQGLQFLIQYYNGEERAKGNILERFSAQQFPDLHSELNLSSLELGDSALYFCASSARDSQYNEQFFGPGTRLTVL.

This chain joins TRBV18 and TRBJ1-4, with a tentative D call TRBD1 (5 bases). Trimming took off 4 bases at V and 4 bases at J, with 7 bases between the two ends. Germline CDR1 KGHSH, CDR2 LQKENI. The CDR3 runs 13 residues. CDR3 sequence (DNA): TGTGCCAGCTCACGACAGTATAATGAAAAACTGTTTTTT. This codes for CASSRQYNEKLFF.

This clone was seen a few times. This chain uses TRBV10-3 with TRBJ1-1; D may be TRBD1 (6 bases). V dropped 6 bases and J dropped 11 bases, with 22 bases sitting between them. This CDR3 comprises 14 residues. The V gene's germline CDR1 is ENHRY and CDR2 SYGVKD. CDR3: CAISPSGGRVGAFF. DNA of the CDR3: TGTGCCATCAGCCCCAGCGGGGGGCGAGTGGGGGCTTTCTTT.

This chain uses TRBV5-1 with TRBJ1-2; a weak D match, TRBD1 (6 bases). Trimming pared 4 bases from V and 1 base from J, leaving 14 bases between. The V gene's germline CDR1 is SGHRS and CDR2 YFSETQ. The CDR3 has 15 residues. The CDR3: CASSPPGTNNYGYTF. DNA for the CDR3: TGCGCCAGCAGCCCTCCCGGGACAAATAACTATGGCTACACCTTC.

CDR3: CASSQLGLLSYEQYF. The DNA for the CDR3 is TGTGCCAGCAGCCAATTGGGTCTCTTATCCTACGAGCAGTACTTC. This chain joins TRBV14 and TRBJ2-7, with D unclear. This CDR3 has 15 amino acids. V shed 2 bases and J shed 1 base, with 12 bases lying between them. The germline CDR1 and CDR2 sequences are SGHDN and FVKESK.

V and J are TRBV30 and TRBJ1-6; D is perhaps TRBD1 (6 bases). V dropped 2 bases and J dropped 0 bases, with 17 bases sitting between them. The CDR3 length is 18 residues. Germline loops: CDR1 GTSNPN, CDR2 SVGIG (reference sequence). The CDR3 DNA reads as TGTGCCTGGAGTTCAGGCCGTGGGGGCGACTCCTATAATTCACCCCTCCACTTT. It encodes CAWSSGRGGDSYNSPLHF.

The gene calls are TRBV7-6 and TRBJ2-7; TRBD1 matches 8 bases. The CDR3 covers 14 residues. Germline lookup yields CDR1 SGHVS and CDR2 FNYEAQ. Unmatched junction bases numbered 9, after V lost 5 bases and J lost 6 bases. CDR3 DNA: TGTGCCAGCAGCCTAGGACAGGGAATCGCCGAGCAGTACTTC. Translation gives CASSLGQGIAEQYF.

The gene calls are TRBV11-3 and TRBJ2-1; no definite D call. Germline CDR1 reads SGHNT; CDR2 reads YENEEA. Deletions cut 6 bases from V and 0 bases from J, with 9 bases between. This CDR3 has 14 residues. The CDR3 DNA reads as TGTGCCAGCAGGTTTAAGCTCTCCTACAATGAGCAGTTCTTC. Protein: CASRFKLSYNEQFF.

This chain connects TRBV6-5 to TRBJ1-2; possible D gene TRBD1, 5 bases. In germline, CDR1 is MNHEY, CDR2 SVGAGI. The V gene lost 2 bases and the J gene lost 0 bases, with 13 bases spanning the gap. The CDR3 totals 16 residues. The CDR3 spells CASSYLTGSPNYGYTF. The CDR3 nucleotides are TGTGCCAGCAGTTACCTCACAGGTTCCCCTAACTATGGCTACACCTTC.

The chain couples TRBV19 to TRBJ1-2; D is ambiguous. Trimming left V 5 bases short and J 1 base short, with 8 bases between. The CDR3 has 13 residues. CDR1 is LNHDA and CDR2 is SQIVND in the germline V gene (reference sequence). CDR3: CASSLGSNYGYTF. DNA for the CDR3: TGTGCCAGTAGTCTAGGGAGTAACTATGGCTACACCTTC.

The genes are TRBV6-5 and TRBJ1-1; D is undetermined. V dropped 0 bases and J dropped 4 bases, with 12 bases sitting between them. Germline-derived CDR1 and CDR2 are MNHEY and SVGAGI. This CDR3 region has 15 residues. The CDR3, as DNA: TGTGCCAGCAGTTACTCGAGTATGAGGTCCACTGAAGCTTTCTTT. Protein sequence: CASSYSSMRSTEAFF.

The CDR3 sequence is CASSTVRGLAYEQYV. The DNA of the CDR3 is TGTGCCAGCAGCACTGTGAGGGGCTTAGCCTACGAGCAGTACGTC. This chain joins TRBV11-2 and TRBJ2-7, with D perhaps TRBD1 or TRBD2 (5 bases each). Germline V lookup: CDR1 SGHAT, CDR2 FQNNGV. The ends were cut back, 5 bases at V and 2 bases at J, with 16 bases in the middle. The CDR3 loop spans 15 amino acids.

With respect to this clone: Just one base apart from a much larger clone, this may be a read error. This specimen includes other DNA sequences encoding the same CDR3. The rearrangement links TRBV10-1 to TRBJ1-1; D may be TRBD1 (5 bases). Germline CDR1 WNHNN, CDR2 SYGVQD (reference sequence). Trimming removed 5 bases at V and 6 bases at J, with 13 bases between. The CDR3 covers 13 residues. CDR3 coding DNA: TGCGCCAGCAGTCCCGCGGGGGGAGCTGAAGCTTTCTTT. Residues: CASSPAGGAEAFF.

The V and J genes are TRBV6-2 or TRBV6-3 and TRBJ2-1, with D possibly matching TRBD2 (6 bases). Germline V lookup: CDR1 MNHEY, CDR2 SVGEGT. The CDR3 length is 15 residues. The V end lost 5 bases, the J end lost 4 bases, and 15 bases lay between the germline ends. CDR3 DNA: TGTGCCAGCAGTCTCGATCGGGCGGGGTACAATGAGCAGTTCTTC. Protein: CASSLDRAGYNEQFF.